These 5 T cell receptor beta chains were sequenced from one sample in a study of T-cell memory formation after mild COVID-19. Each CDR3 protein gets one entry after TCRdb re-called the 5' RACE reads with MiXCR. The sample includes hundreds of thousands of distinct CDR3 sequences, around 21% of them seen just once. Sequencing used PBMCs or a T cell subset sorted from them (not recorded which). The receptor set was obtained from an adult woman who had mild COVID-19 (a few samples of this study predate the infection). Cell type and time point are not known.

This clonotype has a handful of counts. The chain recombines TRBV6-2 or TRBV6-3 with TRBJ2-1; 10 bases fit TRBD2. CDR3 size: 15 residues. Per germline, CDR1 MNHEY and CDR2 SVGEGT. The trim removed 2 bases at V and 8 bases at J, leaving 6 bases unmatched. CDR3 protein: CASSYVLAGMYEQFF. The CDR3 DNA reads TGTGCCAGCAGTTACGTACTAGCGGGAATGTATGAGCAGTTCTTC.

CDR3 in DNA: TGTGCCTGGAGTGTGATACGGGGTCAGCCCCAGCATTTT. Protein sequence: CAWSVIRGQPQHF. This rearrangement joins TRBV30 to TRBJ1-5, with unresolved D. CDR1 is GTSNPN and CDR2 is SVGIG in the germline V gene (reference sequence). V was pared by 0 bases and J by 6 bases, with 9 bases between. The CDR3 is 13 amino acids.

The V gene is TRBV28, the J gene TRBJ2-1; TRBD2 aligns across 13 bases. This CDR3 region has 15 residues. V was pared by 6 bases and J by 8 bases, with 7 bases of the junction left unmatched. Germline V gene lookup returns CDR1 MDHEN and CDR2 SYDVKM. The CDR3 DNA reads TGTGCCAGCAGAGCTACTAGCGGGAGGGCCTATGAGCAGTTCTTC. Translating gives CASRATSGRAYEQFF.

This clonotype was seen more than once but under ten times. V is TRBV7-9 and J is TRBJ2-3; 12 nucleotides line up with TRBD2. The CDR3 is made up of 16 amino acids. Germline V gene lookup returns CDR1 SEHNR and CDR2 FQNEAQ (reference sequence). V gave up 4 bases and J gave up 4 bases; unmatched junction bases: 6. Here the CDR3 DNA reads TGTGCCAGCAGCTACCGACTAGCGGGAGACGCAGATACGCAGTATTTT. Translation gives CASSYRLAGDADTQYF.

This clonotype turned up a few times. V is TRBV7-8 and J is TRBJ2-2, with TRBD2 matching 7 bases. V was clipped by 1 base and J by 6 bases; unmatched bases: 2. CDR1 SGHVS and CDR2 FQNEAQ come from the germline V gene. The CDR3 is 14 residues long. CDR3 nucleotide sequence: TGTGCCAGCAGCTTAGGGGGGGGGTCCGGGGAGCTGTTTTTT. It yields the protein CASSLGGGSGELFF.